The clone carrying this TCR beta chain was counted once. The data are from a study of T cell changes during pregnancy in multiple sclerosis. The CDR3 runs 16 residues. V was clipped by 5 bases and J by 2 bases; unmatched bases: 5. The germline CDR1 and CDR2 sequences are SGHAT and FQNNGV. Profiling relied on immunoSEQ multiplex PCR, and the TCRdb table lists in-frame clones only, not all of them. The sample holds about 50,000 clones; 92% are singletons and the top ten take 0.35% to 0.4%. The chain joins TRBV11-2 to TRBJ2-3; 12 bases align to TRBD2. The TCR was taken from a female donor with multiple sclerosis, enrolled in a pregnancy study. This sample comprised CD4+ T cells from peripheral blood mononuclear cells, obtained after pregnancy. The CDR3 nucleotides read TGTGCCAGCAGCGTGACTAGCGGGAGCCCCACAGATACGCAGTATTTT. It yields the protein CASSVTSGSPTDTQYF.